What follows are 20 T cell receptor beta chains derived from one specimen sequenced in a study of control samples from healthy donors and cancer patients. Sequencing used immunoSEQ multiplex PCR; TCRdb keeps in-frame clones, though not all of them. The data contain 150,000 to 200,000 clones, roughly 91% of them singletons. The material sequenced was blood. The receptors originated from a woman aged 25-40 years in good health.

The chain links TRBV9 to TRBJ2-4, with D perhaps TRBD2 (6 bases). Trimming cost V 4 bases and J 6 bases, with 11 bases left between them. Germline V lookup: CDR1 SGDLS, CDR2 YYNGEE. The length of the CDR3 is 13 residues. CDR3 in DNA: TGTGCCAGCAGCCCCCACGGGGGAAACATTCAGTACTTC. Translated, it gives CASSPHGGNIQYF.

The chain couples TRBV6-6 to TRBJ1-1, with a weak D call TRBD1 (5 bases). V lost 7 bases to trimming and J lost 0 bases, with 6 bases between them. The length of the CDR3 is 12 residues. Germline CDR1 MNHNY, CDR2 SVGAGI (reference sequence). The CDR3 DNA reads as TGTGCCAGCAACAGGATGAACACTGAAGCTTTCTTT. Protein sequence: CASNRMNTEAFF.

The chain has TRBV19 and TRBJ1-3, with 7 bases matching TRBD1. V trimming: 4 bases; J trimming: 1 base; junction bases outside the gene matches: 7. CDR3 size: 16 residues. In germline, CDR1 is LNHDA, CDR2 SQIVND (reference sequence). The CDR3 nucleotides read TGTGCCAGTAGTACTGACACAGGGGCTTCTGGAAACACCATATATTTT. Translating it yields CASSTDTGASGNTIYF.

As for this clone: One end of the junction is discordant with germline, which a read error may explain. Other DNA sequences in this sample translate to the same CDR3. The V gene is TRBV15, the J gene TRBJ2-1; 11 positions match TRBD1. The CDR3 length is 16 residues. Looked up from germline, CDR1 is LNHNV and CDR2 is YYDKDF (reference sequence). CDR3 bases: TGTGCCACCAGCAGAGTTCCGGACAGGGGGCTGAATGAGCAATTCTTC. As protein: CATSRVPDRGLNEQFF. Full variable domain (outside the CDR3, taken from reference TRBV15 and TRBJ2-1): DAMVIQNPRYQVTQFGKPVTLSCSQTLNHNVMYWYQQKSSQAPKLLFHYYDKDFNNEADTPDNFQSRRPNTSFCFLDIRSPGLGDTAMYLCATSRVPDRGLNEQFFGPGTRLTVL.

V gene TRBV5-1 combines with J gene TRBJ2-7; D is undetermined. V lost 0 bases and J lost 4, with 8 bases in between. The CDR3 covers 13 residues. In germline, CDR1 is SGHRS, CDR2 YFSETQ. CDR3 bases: TGCGCCAGCAGCTTGGTAGACTCGTACGAGCAGTACTTC. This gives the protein CASSLVDSYEQYF.

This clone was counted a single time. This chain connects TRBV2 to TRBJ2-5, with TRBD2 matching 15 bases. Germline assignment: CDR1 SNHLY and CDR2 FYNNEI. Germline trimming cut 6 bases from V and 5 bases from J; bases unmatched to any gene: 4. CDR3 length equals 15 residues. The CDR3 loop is CASRGTSGGRETQYF. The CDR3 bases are TGTGCCAGCAGAGGGACTAGCGGGGGGCGGGAGACCCAGTACTTC.

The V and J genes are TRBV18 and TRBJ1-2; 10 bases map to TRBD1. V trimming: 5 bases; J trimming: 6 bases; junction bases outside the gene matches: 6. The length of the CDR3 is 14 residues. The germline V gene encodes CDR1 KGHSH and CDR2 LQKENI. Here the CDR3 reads CASSYDRGPDGYTF. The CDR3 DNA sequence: TGTGCCAGCTCATACGACAGGGGGCCTGATGGCTACACCTTC.

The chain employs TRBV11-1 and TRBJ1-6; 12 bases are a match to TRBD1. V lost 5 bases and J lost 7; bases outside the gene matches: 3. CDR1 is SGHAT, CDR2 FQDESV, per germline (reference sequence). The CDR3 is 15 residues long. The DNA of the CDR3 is TGTGCCAGCAGCAGGGACAGGGGGCAGAATTCACCCCTCCACTTT. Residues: CASSRDRGQNSPLHF.

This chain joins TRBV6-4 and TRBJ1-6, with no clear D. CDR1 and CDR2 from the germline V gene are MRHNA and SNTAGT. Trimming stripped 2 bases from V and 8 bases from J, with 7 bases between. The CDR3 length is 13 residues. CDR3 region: CASSDREDSPLHF. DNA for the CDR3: TGTGCCAGCAGTGACAGGGAGGATTCACCCCTCCACTTT.

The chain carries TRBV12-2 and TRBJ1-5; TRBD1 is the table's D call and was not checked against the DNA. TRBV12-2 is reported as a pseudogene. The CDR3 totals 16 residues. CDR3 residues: CASRLAGGQGDQPQHF. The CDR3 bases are TGTGCAAGTCGCTTAGCGGGGGGACAGGGGGACCAGCCCCAGCATTTT.

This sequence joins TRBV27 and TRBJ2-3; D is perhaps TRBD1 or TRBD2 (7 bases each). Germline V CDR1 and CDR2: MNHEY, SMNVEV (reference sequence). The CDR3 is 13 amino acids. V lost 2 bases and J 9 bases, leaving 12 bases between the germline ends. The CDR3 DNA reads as TGTGCCAGCAGTTTAGGCAGGGGGGGGACGCAGTATTTT. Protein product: CASSLGRGGTQYF.

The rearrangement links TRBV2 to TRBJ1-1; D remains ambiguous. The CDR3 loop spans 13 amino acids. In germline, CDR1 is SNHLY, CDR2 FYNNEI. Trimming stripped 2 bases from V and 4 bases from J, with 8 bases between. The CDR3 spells CASSEISPTEAFF. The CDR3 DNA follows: TGTGCCAGCAGTGAAATTTCACCCACTGAAGCTTTCTTT.

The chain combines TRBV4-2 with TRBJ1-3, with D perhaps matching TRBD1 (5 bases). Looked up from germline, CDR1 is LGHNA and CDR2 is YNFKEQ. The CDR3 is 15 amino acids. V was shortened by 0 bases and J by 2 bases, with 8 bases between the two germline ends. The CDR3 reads CASSQDRGTGNTIYF. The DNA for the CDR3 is TGTGCCAGCAGCCAAGATAGGGGAACTGGAAACACCATATATTTT.

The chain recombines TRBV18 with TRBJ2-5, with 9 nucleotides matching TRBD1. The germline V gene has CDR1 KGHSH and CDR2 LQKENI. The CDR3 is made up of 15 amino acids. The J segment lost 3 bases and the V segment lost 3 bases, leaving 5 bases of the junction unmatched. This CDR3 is CASSPGQGAKETQYF. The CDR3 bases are TGTGCCAGCTCACCGGGACAGGGAGCGAAAGAGACCCAGTACTTC.

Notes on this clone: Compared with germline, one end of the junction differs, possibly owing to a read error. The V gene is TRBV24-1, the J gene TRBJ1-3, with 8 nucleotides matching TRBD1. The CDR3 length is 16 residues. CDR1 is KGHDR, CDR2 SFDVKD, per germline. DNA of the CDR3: TGTGCCACCAGTGATTTACAGGGGGAGGTTGGAAGCACCATATATTTT. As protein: CATSDLQGEVGSTIYF.

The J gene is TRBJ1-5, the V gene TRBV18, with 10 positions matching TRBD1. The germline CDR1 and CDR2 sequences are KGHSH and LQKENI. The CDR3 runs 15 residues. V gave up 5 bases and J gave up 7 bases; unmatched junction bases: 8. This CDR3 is CASSGRDRGQQPQHF. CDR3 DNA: TGTGCCAGCTCAGGAAGGGACAGGGGCCAACAGCCCCAGCATTTT.

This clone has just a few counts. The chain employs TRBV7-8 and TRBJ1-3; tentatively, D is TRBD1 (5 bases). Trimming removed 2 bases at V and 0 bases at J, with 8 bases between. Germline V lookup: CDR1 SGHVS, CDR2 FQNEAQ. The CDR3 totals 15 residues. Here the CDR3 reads CASSLLQGSGNTIYF. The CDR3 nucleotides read TGTGCCAGCAGCTTATTGCAGGGCTCTGGAAACACCATATATTTT.

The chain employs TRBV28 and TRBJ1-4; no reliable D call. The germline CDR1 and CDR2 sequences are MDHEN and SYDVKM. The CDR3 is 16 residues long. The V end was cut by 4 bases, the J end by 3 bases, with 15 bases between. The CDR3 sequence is CASSSAEGLANEKLFF. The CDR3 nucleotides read TGTGCCAGCAGTTCGGCAGAGGGATTAGCTAATGAAAAACTGTTTTTT.

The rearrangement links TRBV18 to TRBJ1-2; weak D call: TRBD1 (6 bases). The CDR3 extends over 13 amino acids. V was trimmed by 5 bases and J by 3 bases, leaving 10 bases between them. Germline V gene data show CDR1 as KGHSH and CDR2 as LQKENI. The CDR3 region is CASSGQLDYGYTF. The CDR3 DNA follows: TGTGCCAGCTCAGGACAGTTGGACTATGGCTACACCTTC.

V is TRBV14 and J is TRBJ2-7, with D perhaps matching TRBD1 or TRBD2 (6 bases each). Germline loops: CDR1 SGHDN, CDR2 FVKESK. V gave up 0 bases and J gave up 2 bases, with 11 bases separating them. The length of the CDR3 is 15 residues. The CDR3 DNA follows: TGTGCCAGCAGCCAAGATTTGGGGGGCCCCTACGAGCAGTACTTC. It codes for CASSQDLGGPYEQYF.